One and the same sample provided the 18 T cell receptor beta chains below, sequenced in a study of T cells after yellow fever vaccination (dated by TCRdb to between 2018 and 2021). The method was 5' RACE. Instrument on record: Illumina HiSeq 2500. TCRdb reprocessed the public reads (quality trimming at Q25 with fastp, clone calling with MiXCR) and kept in-frame beta chains. Each record represents a unique CDR3 protein, reported with the most common genes and DNA among its rows. The sample table lists about 300,000 distinct CDR3 sequences, around 7% of them with a count of one. The top ten clonotypes cover about 18% of the sample. The label giving this sample's treatment or condition can be read as: live attenuated yellow fever vaccine strain. The specimen comprised PBMCs, sampled about 49 days after the first yellow fever vaccination. Receptor source: a man aged 18 to 30 who received the YFV17D yellow fever vaccine.

This chain connects TRBV7-6 to TRBJ2-3, with TRBD2 matching over 8 bases. In germline, CDR1 is SGHVS, CDR2 FNYEAQ. After removal of 1 base from V and 7 bases from J, the junction contained 10 bases not matched to a gene. The CDR3 contains 16 residues. The CDR3 nucleotides read TGTGCCAGCAGCTTAGGGGGGACTAGAAAAAGGAATACGCAGTATTTT. Translated, it gives CASSLGGTRKRNTQYF.

This clonotype appeared a few times. The rearrangement uses TRBV9 and TRBJ1-2, with D maybe TRBD1 (6 bases). The CDR3 spans 12 residues. Germline assignment: CDR1 SGDLS and CDR2 YYNGEE. V dropped 3 bases and J dropped 13 bases, with 16 bases sitting between them. Here the CDR3 DNA reads TGTGCCAGCAGCGCGGAAGGGGGGAGGCCCACCTTC. Encoded protein: CASSAEGGRPTF.

There are a few counts of this clonotype. The V call is TRBV5-1, the J call TRBJ2-7; tentatively, D is TRBD1 (5 bases). Germline-derived CDR1 and CDR2 are SGHRS and YFSETQ. This CDR3 contains 15 residues. V lost 5 bases and J 6 bases, leaving 21 bases between the germline ends. The CDR3 DNA sequence: TGCGCCAGCAGTCCTGGGGCCCTCAATTTAGGCGAGCAGTACTTC. Its translation is CASSPGALNLGEQYF.

The V call is TRBV10-3, the J call TRBJ2-2; D is undetermined. Germline V gene data show CDR1 as ENHRY and CDR2 as SYGVKD. Trimming removed 3 bases at V and 3 bases at J, with 5 bases between. The CDR3 contains 13 residues. The CDR3 here is CAISEQYTGELFF. In DNA form, the CDR3 reads TGTGCCATCAGTGAACAGTACACCGGGGAGCTGTTTTTT.

This clonotype was found many times. This chain connects TRBV7-2 to TRBJ2-1, with D possibly being TRBD2 (5 bases). The CDR3 runs to 15 residues. Germline V CDR1 and CDR2: SGHTA, FQGNSA. V lost 3 bases and J 3 bases, leaving 12 bases between the germline ends. The CDR3: CASSFYTGLYNEQFF. CDR3 sequence (DNA): TGTGCCAGCAGCTTCTACACTGGACTCTACAATGAGCAGTTCTTC.

This clonotype was detected many times. The chain has TRBV7-2 and TRBJ1-5, with D possibly matching TRBD1 (6 bases). Deletions cut 5 bases from V and 1 base from J, with 12 bases between. CDR3 length equals 15 residues. Germline CDR1 SGHTA, CDR2 FQGNSA. The CDR3 DNA reads TGTGCCAGCAGCCCGGGGGCAGGGAGCAATCAGCCCCAGCATTTT. It specifies CASSPGAGSNQPQHF.

This clonotype occurred many times. In DNA form, the CDR3 reads TGTGCCAGCAGCCTGGGACAGGCAGAGACCCAGTACTTC. Protein sequence: CASSLGQAETQYF. This chain links TRBV7-7 with TRBJ2-5; 8 bases line up with TRBD1. Germline lookup yields CDR1 SSHAT and CDR2 FNYEAQ (reference sequence). The CDR3 covers 13 residues. Germline trimming cut 5 bases from V and 4 bases from J; bases unmatched to any gene: 3.

This clonotype was recorded a few times. The V and J genes are TRBV7-9 and TRBJ2-7; possible D gene TRBD1, 6 bases. In germline, CDR1 is SEHNR, CDR2 FQNEAQ (reference sequence). The V end lost 4 bases, the J end lost 4 bases, and 14 bases lay between the germline ends. The CDR3 spans 14 residues. CDR3 amino acids: CASSSPQGQYEQYV. CDR3 coding DNA: TGTGCCAGCAGCTCGCCACAGGGCCAATACGAGCAGTACGTC.

The chain employs TRBV10-3 and TRBJ1-1, with D maybe TRBD1 (5 bases). Germline V gene lookup returns CDR1 ENHRY and CDR2 SYGVKD. Trimming shortened V by 6 bases and J by 4 bases, and 12 bases separated the two germline ends. CDR3 length equals 13 residues. The CDR3 DNA sequence: TGTGCCATCAGCTATCAGGGTTCCACTGAAGCTTTCTTT. It encodes CAISYQGSTEAFF.

This rearrangement joins TRBV20-1 to TRBJ2-4; D is uncertain. This CDR3 contains 17 residues. V dropped 1 base and J dropped 0 bases, with 16 bases sitting between them. CDR1 is DFQATT, CDR2 SNEGSKA, per germline (reference sequence). CDR3 nucleotides: TGCAGTGCTAGAGGCAGGCCTGAGGAACTAGCCAAAAACATTCAGTACTTC. Translating it yields CSARGRPEELAKNIQYF.

This clonotype appeared a few times. The CDR3 coding sequence is TGTGCCAGCAGTTCAATGCAGAACTATGGCTACACCTTC. It yields the protein CASSSMQNYGYTF. The V call is TRBV12-3 or TRBV12-4, the J call TRBJ1-2; D is undetermined. Trimming pared 4 bases from V and 2 bases from J, leaving 8 bases between. CDR3 size: 13 residues.

The chain has TRBV30 and TRBJ2-5; D uncertain. Between the trimmed V and J ends, which lost 1 base and 4 bases, there was a span of 7 bases. Looked up from germline, CDR1 is GTSNPN and CDR2 is SVGIG (reference sequence). CDR3 length: 12 amino acids. DNA for the CDR3: TGTGCCTGGAGTGGGTGGGTAGAGACCCAGTACTTC. It codes for CAWSGWVETQYF.

The rearrangement joins TRBV20-1 to TRBJ2-1, with TRBD1 identical over 10 bases. This CDR3 has 15 residues. Germline V gene lookup returns CDR1 DFQATT and CDR2 SNEGSKA (reference sequence). The DNA for the CDR3 is TGCAGCCCGATCGACCGGGACAGGGGAAACAATGAGCAGTTCTTC. Translated, it gives CSPIDRDRGNNEQFF.

There are a few counts of this clonotype. This chain uses TRBV14 with TRBJ1-5; D gene unclear. The CDR3 totals 14 residues. Trimming removed 4 bases at V and 4 bases at J, with 11 bases between. The germline V gene has CDR1 SGHDN and CDR2 FVKESK. This CDR3 is CASSPTDWNQPQHF. In DNA, the CDR3 is TGTGCCAGCAGCCCAACCGACTGGAATCAGCCCCAGCATTTT.

This clonotype has a handful of counts. The V gene is TRBV25-1, the J gene TRBJ2-6; D is undetermined. V shed 5 bases and J shed 1 base, with 3 bases lying between them. The germline CDR1 and CDR2 sequences are MGHDK and SYGVNS. The CDR3 spans 13 residues. DNA for the CDR3: TGTGCCAGCAGTCGGTCTGGGGCCAACGTCCTGACTTTC. Its translation is CASSRSGANVLTF.

This clonotype was counted a few times. The chain employs TRBV29-1 and TRBJ2-7; unclear D gene. V was clipped by 3 bases and J by 1 base, with 7 bases between them. The CDR3 covers 12 residues. Germline CDR1 reads SQVTM; CDR2 reads ANQGSEA. The CDR3 sequence is CSVEATSYEQYF. In DNA form, the CDR3 reads TGCAGCGTTGAGGCGACTTCCTACGAGCAGTACTTC.

The rearrangement links TRBV5-1 to TRBJ2-1; D not resolved. V lost 2 bases and J 7 bases, leaving 10 bases between the germline ends. This CDR3 has 13 residues. Per germline, CDR1 SGHRS and CDR2 YFSETQ. CDR3 in DNA: TGCGCCAGCAGCTTTTTACGACGGAATGAGCAGTTCTTC. Protein: CASSFLRRNEQFF.

This clonotype appeared many times. Written as DNA, the CDR3 is TGCGCCAGCAGCTTGCAGCAAGAGACCCAGTACTTC. Translation: CASSLQQETQYF. J is TRBJ2-5 and V is TRBV5-1; D call uncertain. V lost 1 base, J lost 2 bases, and 3 bases lay in between. CDR3 length: 12 residues. Per germline, CDR1 SGHRS and CDR2 YFSETQ.